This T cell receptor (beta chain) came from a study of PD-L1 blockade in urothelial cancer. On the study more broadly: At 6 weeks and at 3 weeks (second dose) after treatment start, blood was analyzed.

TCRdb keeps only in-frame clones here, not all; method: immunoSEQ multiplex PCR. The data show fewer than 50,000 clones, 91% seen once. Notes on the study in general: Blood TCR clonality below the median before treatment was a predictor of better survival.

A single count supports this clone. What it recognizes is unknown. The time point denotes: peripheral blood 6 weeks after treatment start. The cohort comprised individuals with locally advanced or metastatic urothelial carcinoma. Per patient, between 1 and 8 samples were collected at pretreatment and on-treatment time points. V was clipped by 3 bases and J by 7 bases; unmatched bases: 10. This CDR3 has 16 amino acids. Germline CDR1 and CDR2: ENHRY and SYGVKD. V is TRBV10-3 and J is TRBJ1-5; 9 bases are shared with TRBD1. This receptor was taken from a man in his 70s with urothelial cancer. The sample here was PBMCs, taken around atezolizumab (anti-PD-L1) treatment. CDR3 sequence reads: CAISDTGTGIQQPQHF. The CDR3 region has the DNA TGTGCCATCAGTGACACCGGGACAGGGATCCAGCAGCCCCAGCATTTT.